Listed here are 11 T cell receptor beta chains from one sample, sequenced in a study of T-cell reconstitution after alpha-beta-depleted transplantation in children. Unique molecular identifiers were used in preparing the TCRbeta library. TCRdb re-called the PCR reads through MiXCR, storing one row per CDR3 protein. The data contain some 220,000 distinct CDR3 sequences, about a tenth of them singletons. This specimen consisted of PBMCs, obtained before TCRalphabeta/CD19-depleted stem cell transplant. The receptors originated from a child under two years old with acute myeloid leukemia, due to receive a stem cell transplant.

This clonotype has a count of ten or more. CDR3 protein: CASSLGVLNTEAFF. The CDR3 nucleotides read TGCGCCAGCAGCTTAGGAGTATTGAACACTGAAGCTTTCTTT. The chain recombines TRBV5-1 with TRBJ1-1; unclear D gene. V was shortened by 2 bases and J by 0 bases, with 8 bases between the two germline ends. The germline V gene has CDR1 SGHRS and CDR2 YFSETQ. CDR3 length: 14 amino acids.

Regarding this clonotype: Mismatch with germline at one junction end may stem from a read error. For the CDR3, the DNA is TGTGCCTGGAGTGAACCAGGCTATGGCGACACCTTC. It is translated as CAWSEPGYGDTF. This rearrangement joins TRBV30 to TRBJ1-2; the D is unclear. Germline CDR1 reads GTSNPN; CDR2 reads SVGIG (reference sequence). The CDR3 covers 12 residues.

The table lists this clonotype with many counts. The chain joins TRBV28 to TRBJ2-7; D not resolved. Germline loops: CDR1 MDHEN, CDR2 SYDVKM. There are 13 residues in the CDR3. Trimming shortened V by 11 bases and J by 3 bases, and 17 bases separated the two germline ends. CDR3 nucleotide sequence: TGTGCCGCCGCTCAAGACTTGAACTACGAGCAGTACTTC. As protein: CAAAQDLNYEQYF.

This clonotype was seen a few times. The chain couples TRBV6-2 or TRBV6-3 to TRBJ1-1; D gene ambiguous. The V end was cut by 8 bases, the J end by 4 bases, with 23 bases between. The CDR3 runs 16 residues. CDR1 is MNHEY, CDR2 SVGEGT, per germline. Written as DNA, the CDR3 is TGTGCCAGCCGCTCGGGGAGAAGTGGAGCGGGCACTGAAGCTTTCTTT. Translating gives CASRSGRSGAGTEAFF.

This clonotype was counted many times. CDR3 residues: CASSLEQGGGNTIYF. The CDR3 coding sequence is TGCGCCAGCAGCTTGGAACAGGGGGGAGGAAACACCATATATTTT. The chain carries TRBV5-1 and TRBJ1-3; 8 nucleotides agree with TRBD1. In germline, CDR1 is SGHRS, CDR2 YFSETQ. The CDR3 covers 15 residues. With 0 bases clipped from V and 4 bases from J, the junction kept 3 bases outside the gene matches.

There are many counts of this clonotype. J is TRBJ1-1 and V is TRBV29-1; D not resolved. Trimming stripped 5 bases from V and 5 bases from J, with 18 bases between. Germline-derived CDR1 and CDR2 are SQVTM and ANQGSEA. The CDR3 is 14 amino acids. This chain's CDR3 is CSVQQGQKGTEAFF. The CDR3 region has the DNA TGCAGCGTTCAACAAGGGCAGAAAGGGACTGAAGCTTTCTTT.

In this sample, this clonotype turned up many times. V and J are TRBV4-2 and TRBJ1-5; D not certain. The length of the CDR3 is 13 residues. Trimming took off 4 bases at V and 3 bases at J, with 7 bases between the two ends. Germline CDR1 is LGHNA and CDR2 is YNFKEQ. The CDR3 region has the DNA TGTGCCAGCAGCCTAGATATCAATCAGCCCCAGCATTTT. The encoded protein is CASSLDINQPQHF.

This clonotype was recorded at least ten times. The chain recombines TRBV20-1 with TRBJ2-5; weak D call: TRBD1 (6 bases). The CDR3 is made up of 16 amino acids. Trimming shortened V by 3 bases and J by 3 bases, and 20 bases separated the two germline ends. In germline, CDR1 is DFQATT, CDR2 SNEGSKA (reference sequence). The CDR3, as DNA: TGCAGTGCTAGGTCCCCAGGGGAATTCTATGAAGAGACCCAGTACTTC. This gives the protein CSARSPGEFYEETQYF.

The rearrangement links TRBV18 to TRBJ2-7; TRBD2 aligns across 8 bases. Germline loops: CDR1 KGHSH, CDR2 LQKENI. The CDR3 has 15 amino acids. Trimming removed 2 bases from V and 4 bases from J; junction bases left unmatched: 7. CDR3 nucleotides: TGTGCCAGCTCACCAAACTCGGGAGGGAATTACGAGCAGTACTTC. It encodes CASSPNSGGNYEQYF. The variable domain in full, with the rest retrieved from reference TRBV18 and TRBJ2-7, is NAGVMQNPRHLVRRRGQEARLRCSPMKGHSHVYWYRQLPEEGLKFMVYLQKENIIDESGMPKERFSAEFPKEGPSILRIQQVVRGDSAAYFCASSPNSGGNYEQYFGPGTRLTVT.

For this clonotype: This could be a read error, since a much larger clone is one nucleotide away. The chain links TRBV6-5 to TRBJ2-2; D ambiguous. Germline V gene lookup returns CDR1 MNHEY and CDR2 SVGAGI. The CDR3 length is 13 residues. The chain's CDR3 is CAGSYVRMRELFF. CDR3 nucleotides: TGTGCCGGCAGTTACGTCAGAATGAGGGAGCTGTTTTTT.

This clonotype was observed at least ten times. The chain uses TRBV5-1 and TRBJ2-7; the match to TRBD2 covers 10 bases. Per germline, CDR1 SGHRS and CDR2 YFSETQ. J was trimmed by 4 bases and V by 4 bases; bases with no gene match: 8. This CDR3 region has 15 residues. The CDR3 DNA reads TGCGCCAGCAGCCCCCTAGCGGGAGCGGGATACGAGCAGTACTTC. The encoded protein is CASSPLAGAGYEQYF. Supplemented by reference TRBV5-1 and TRBJ2-7, the full variable domain reads KAGVTQTPRYLIKTRGQQVTLSCSPISGHRSVSWYQQTPGQGLQFLFEYFSETQRNKGNFPGRFSGRQFSNSRSEMNVSTLELGDSALYLCASSPLAGAGYEQYFGPGTRLTVT.